This T cell receptor beta chain was captured by sequencing in a study of PD-1 blockade in classical Hodgkin lymphoma. Sequencing was performed with immunoSEQ multiplex PCR; in TCRdb, only in-frame clones are kept and a portion is missing. The sample records approximately 73,000 clones, 93% being singletons. This clone was counted only a few times. Antigen: not known. In every patient, relapse followed autologous stem cell transplantation, while exposure to brentuximab vedotin differed. Study-wide points: It was among complete responders that baseline diversity resembled that of newly diagnosed patients.

This clonotype originated in a human donor with classical Hodgkin lymphoma. The sequencing here drew on peripheral blood mononuclear cells (PBMCs), taken at baseline.

The CDR3 DNA is TGTGCCAGTAGTATGGCGGGCGGGAGTAGCTACGAGCAGTACTTC. Translated: CASSMAGGSSYEQYF. The V gene is TRBV19, the J gene TRBJ2-7; 7 nucleotides agree with TRBD2. The CDR3 is 15 amino acids. Germline assignment: CDR1 LNHDA and CDR2 SQIVND (reference sequence). Trimming at V came to 3 bases and at J to 3 bases, leaving 8 bases not matched to a gene. Supplemented by reference TRBV19 and TRBJ2-7, the full variable domain reads DGGITQSPKYLFRKEGQNVTLSCEQNLNHDAMYWYRQDPGQGLRLIYYSQIVNDFQKGDIAEGYSVSREKKESFPLTVTSAQKNPTAFYLCASSMAGGSSYEQYFGPGTRLTVT.